This T cell receptor (beta chain) was observed in a study of T-cell reconstitution after alpha-beta-depleted transplantation in children. This CDR3 has 19 residues. V was clipped by 4 bases and J by 2 bases; unmatched bases: 18. Germline lookup yields CDR1 KGHDR and CDR2 SFDVKD. It was with unique molecular identifiers that the TCRbeta library was prepared. One entry per CDR3 protein results from TCRdb running MiXCR on the PCR reads. The table has over 550,000 distinct CDR3 sequences, over 9.5% seen once. The rearrangement links TRBV24-1 to TRBJ2-7; 8 bases are a match to TRBD1. This receptor was identified in a human donor who donated a stem cell graft to a child with acute myeloid leukemia. This specimen consisted of PBMCs from the stem cell graft donor, obtained from the stem cell graft. The chain's CDR3 is CATSEARGPTNTLPYEQYF. For the CDR3, the DNA is TGTGCCACCAGTGAAGCCAGGGGGCCAACAAATACCCTCCCCTACGAGCAGTACTTC.